The next 21 T cell receptor beta chains were all read from a single sample in a study of response to subunit inactivated influenza vaccine. MiXCR was run by TCRdb on the RT-PCR reads, yielding one entry per CDR3 protein. The sample has fewer than 700,000 distinct CDR3 sequences; roughly 13% are singletons. Sequencing used PBMCs from blood, obtained roughly 47 days after vaccination. The origin of the receptors is a man aged 45-65 years who received an inactivated influenza vaccine.

This clonotype was seen at least ten times. This chain connects TRBV20-1 to TRBJ1-6, with 7 bases matching TRBD1. Germline CDR1 reads DFQATT; CDR2 reads SNEGSKA (reference sequence). The CDR3 sequence is 15 residues long. The J segment lost 7 bases and the V segment lost 4 bases, leaving 10 bases of the junction unmatched. CDR3 sequence reads: CSATTGVGVNSPLHF. The CDR3 DNA sequence: TGCAGTGCTACTACAGGGGTAGGAGTCAATTCACCCCTCCACTTT.

V and J are TRBV11-1 and TRBJ2-6; D tentatively reads TRBD1 or TRBD2 (6 bases each). Trimming took off 3 bases at V and 0 bases at J, with 18 bases between the two ends. The CDR3 is made up of 19 amino acids. Germline CDR1 SGHAT, CDR2 FQDESV (reference sequence). The CDR3, as DNA: TGTGCCAGCAGCTTTGGTGTAGTTCGGGGGCGCTCTGGGGCCAACGTCCTGACTTTC. Residues: CASSFGVVRGRSGANVLTF.

Ten or more counts support this clonotype. The chain employs TRBV11-2 and TRBJ2-3, with 7 bases lining up with TRBD1. Losses at the gene ends were 4 bases for V and 2 bases for J; bases not matched to a gene: 6. CDR1 and CDR2 (germline): SGHAT, FQNNGV. This CDR3 is built from 15 residues. CDR3 DNA: TGTGCCAGCAGCTCGGACAGGCAATACACAGATACGCAGTATTTT. Protein product: CASSSDRQYTDTQYF. The full variable domain, rest sourced from reference TRBV11-2 and TRBJ2-3, is EAGVAQSPRYKIIEKRQSVAFWCNPISGHATLYWYQQILGQGPKLLIQFQNNGVVDDSQLPKDRFSAERLKGVDSTLKIQPAKLEDSAVYLCASSSDRQYTDTQYFGPGTRLTVL.

In its sample, this clonotype was seen a few times. The rearrangement links TRBV27 to TRBJ2-7; TRBD2 aligns across 8 bases. This CDR3 has 16 residues. Germline V gene sequence: CDR1 MNHEY, CDR2 SMNVEV (reference sequence). V shed 5 bases, J shed 4 bases, and the junction held 13 bases outside the gene matches. The CDR3 DNA sequence: TGTGCCAGCAGTACCCCCGGGTTAGCGGGGAAATACGAGCAGTACTTC. It encodes CASSTPGLAGKYEQYF.

V is TRBV29-1 and J is TRBJ2-3; D is unresolved. The length of the CDR3 is 14 residues. Germline CDR1 and CDR2: SQVTM and ANQGSEA. The CDR3 DNA reads TGCAGTGCCGATGAGACATCCCTCACAGATACGCAGTATTTT. Protein product: CSADETSLTDTQYF.

This clonotype has only a few counts. V is TRBV3-1 and J is TRBJ2-7, with a tentative D call TRBD2 (5 bases). The V end lost 6 bases, the J end lost 0 bases, and 15 bases lay between the germline ends. Germline V gives CDR1 LGHDT, CDR2 YNNKEL (reference sequence). The CDR3 is 15 residues long. The CDR3 sequence is CASRYAGQSSYEQYF. CDR3 in DNA: TGTGCCAGCAGATATGCGGGCCAAAGCTCCTACGAGCAGTACTTC.

This chain uses TRBV7-2 with TRBJ2-2; a possible D gene is TRBD2 (5 bases). Germline V gene lookup returns CDR1 SGHTA and CDR2 FQGNSA. The CDR3 extends over 14 amino acids. V dropped 3 bases and J dropped 6 bases, with 11 bases sitting between them. CDR3 DNA sequence: TGTGCCAGCAGCTTTACGGCGGGCCCCGGGGAGCTGTTTTTT. Translation gives CASSFTAGPGELFF.

The rearrangement joins TRBV5-1 to TRBJ2-5; TRBD1 agrees at 7 bases. Germline V gene sequence: CDR1 SGHRS, CDR2 YFSETQ. Germline trimming cut 5 bases from V and 2 bases from J; bases unmatched to any gene: 9. This CDR3 comprises 15 residues. CDR3 DNA: TGCGCCAGCAGGGACAGGCCCTTTACACAAGAGACCCAGTACTTC. Amino acid sequence: CASRDRPFTQETQYF.

This clonotype was recorded many times. V usage is TRBV20-1 and J usage is TRBJ2-2; TRBD2 agrees at 13 bases. The V gene end was trimmed by 4 bases and the J gene end by 4 bases; junction bases not matched to a gene: 3. The CDR3 totals 15 residues. Germline V gives CDR1 DFQATT, CDR2 SNEGSKA (reference sequence). CDR3 region: CSAMGLAGLTGELFF. The CDR3 DNA sequence: TGCAGTGCTATGGGACTAGCGGGGCTCACCGGGGAGCTGTTTTTT.

The rearrangement links TRBV20-1 to TRBJ2-3; 8 positions agree with TRBD2. This CDR3 is 17 amino acids long. Germline CDR1 DFQATT, CDR2 SNEGSKA (reference sequence). With V trimmed by 2 bases and J by 0 bases, 10 bases remained unmatched. The CDR3 region has the DNA TGCAGTGCTAGAAGTCCCCGGGCGGGGGGTAGCACAGATACGCAGTATTTT. It is translated as CSARSPRAGGSTDTQYF.

V is TRBV5-1 and J is TRBJ1-6; D is unresolved. This CDR3 is 14 amino acids long. The V gene lost 6 bases and the J gene lost 0 bases, with 7 bases spanning the gap. The germline V gene encodes CDR1 SGHRS and CDR2 YFSETQ. This CDR3 is CASKSSSYNSPLHF. CDR3 DNA: TGCGCCAGCAAGTCGAGCTCCTATAATTCACCCCTCCACTTT.

This clonotype appeared a few times. The chain links TRBV20-1 to TRBJ2-1; D is possibly TRBD1 or TRBD2 (5 bases each). The CDR3 covers 13 residues. The V end was cut by 2 bases, the J end by 10 bases, with 15 bases between. Germline CDR1 is DFQATT and CDR2 is SNEGSKA (reference sequence). The chain's CDR3 is CSARKDFQGEQFF. CDR3 DNA: TGCAGTGCTAGAAAGGACTTCCAGGGCGAGCAGTTCTTC.

The chain joins TRBV29-1 to TRBJ2-5, with 7 positions matching TRBD1. The trim removed 3 bases at V and 4 bases at J, leaving 5 bases unmatched. Germline V lookup: CDR1 SQVTM, CDR2 ANQGSEA. The CDR3 has 13 residues. CDR3 nucleotides: TGCAGCGTTGAGGGTGCAGGGGGAGAGACCCAGTACTTC. Translating gives CSVEGAGGETQYF. Drawing the rest from reference TRBV29-1 and TRBJ2-5, the complete variable domain is SAVISQKPSRDICQRGTSLTIQCQVDSQVTMMFWYRQQPGQSLTLIATANQGSEATYESGFVIDKFPISRPNLTFSTLTVSNMSPEDSSIYLCSVEGAGGETQYFGPGTRLLVL.

The rearrangement uses TRBV11-2 and TRBJ2-2, with unresolved D. V dropped 5 bases and J dropped 5 bases, with 9 bases sitting between them. In germline, CDR1 is SGHAT, CDR2 FQNNGV. The CDR3 is 13 residues long. In DNA form, the CDR3 reads TGTGCCAGCAGCGCAATTGTTACCGGGGAGCTGTTTTTT. This translates into CASSAIVTGELFF.

This clonotype was seen at least ten times. The chain recombines TRBV7-9 with TRBJ2-3; D call uncertain. This CDR3 region has 16 residues. Looked up from germline, CDR1 is SEHNR and CDR2 is FQNEAQ (reference sequence). Trimming stripped 4 bases from V and 0 bases from J, with 14 bases between. The CDR3 sequence: CASSSGLHYSTDTQYF. In DNA, the CDR3 is TGTGCCAGCAGCTCCGGATTGCACTATAGCACAGATACGCAGTATTTT.

For the CDR3, the DNA is TGCGCCAGCAGCTCTAGGGGGACCTACAATGAGCAGTTCTTC. Protein: CASSSRGTYNEQFF. The chain joins TRBV5-1 to TRBJ2-1; TRBD1 might be the D (6 bases). The germline V gene has CDR1 SGHRS and CDR2 YFSETQ. V was clipped by 3 bases and J by 2 bases, with 9 bases between them. The CDR3 has 14 amino acids.

CDR3 DNA sequence: TGTGCCTGGGGCAGACAGACCTTCCAAGAGACCCAGTACTTC. Translating it yields CAWGRQTFQETQYF. This chain links TRBV30 with TRBJ2-5, with D perhaps TRBD1 (5 bases). Deletions cut 5 bases from V and 1 base from J, with 14 bases between. Germline V gene lookup returns CDR1 GTSNPN and CDR2 SVGIG (reference sequence). There are 14 residues in the CDR3.

This clonotype showed up just a few times. V is TRBV5-1 and J is TRBJ2-5; 15 nucleotides align to TRBD2. Germline V gives CDR1 SGHRS, CDR2 YFSETQ. The CDR3 contains 16 residues. Germline trimming cut 4 bases from V and 5 bases from J; bases unmatched to any gene: 6. CDR3 sequence reads: CASSIGTSGRWETQYF. CDR3 in DNA: TGCGCCAGCAGCATCGGGACTAGCGGGAGGTGGGAGACCCAGTACTTC.

This clonotype has only a few counts. This chain links TRBV7-2 with TRBJ2-2; TRBD2 matches 12 bases. CDR1 and CDR2 (germline): SGHTA, FQGNSA. The CDR3 extends over 16 amino acids. V gave up 3 bases and J gave up 6 bases; unmatched junction bases: 5. The CDR3 loop reads CASSFTSGGSSGELFF. As DNA, the CDR3 is TGTGCCAGCAGCTTCACTAGCGGGGGGTCCTCCGGGGAGCTGTTTTTT. The whole variable domain, filled in from reference TRBV7-2 and TRBJ2-2, reads GAGVSQSPSNKVTEKGKDVELRCDPISGHTALYWYRQSLGQGLEFLIYFQGNSAPDKSGLPSDRFSAERTGGSVSTLTIQRTQQEDSAVYLCASSFTSGGSSGELFFGEGSRLTVL.

This clonotype was counted ten times or more. The chain combines TRBV29-1 with TRBJ1-2; D is uncertain. Germline V gives CDR1 SQVTM, CDR2 ANQGSEA. V lost 8 bases and J lost 3, with 10 bases in between. The CDR3 extends over 11 amino acids. CDR3 residues: CSIPDHYGYTF. In nucleotides, the CDR3 is TGCAGCATCCCGGACCACTATGGCTACACCTTC.

The chain employs TRBV10-3 and TRBJ2-1; D remains ambiguous. Between the trimmed V and J ends, which lost 5 bases and 3 bases, there was a span of 5 bases. This CDR3 region has 12 residues. Germline V gene sequence: CDR1 ENHRY, CDR2 SYGVKD. Here the CDR3 DNA reads TGTGCCATCAGTAGCAGCTACAATGAGCAGTTCTTC. The encoded protein is CAISSSYNEQFF.